This is a list of T cell receptor beta chains from one sample in a study of CD8 T cells in ankylosing spondylitis. TCRdb reanalysed the 5' RACE reads using MiXCR and keeps one entry per CDR3 protein. The table lists 200,000 or so distinct CDR3 sequences, roughly 25% of them singletons, with about 6.2% in the top ten. Sequencing input: blood, either unsorted or a sorted T cell fraction (not recorded which). The receptor source for this set is a male donor with ankylosing spondylitis or in good health (not recorded which). CDR3s include the opening cysteine and the closing phenylalanine or tryptophan. A D gene is named only where the DNA matches it firmly. Expanded clones get a size class; other rows say once, few or many, or leave the size out.

clone_size	v_call	j_call	d_call	cdr3_nt	cdr3_aa
few	TRBV5-1	TRBJ2-7	NA	TGCGCCAGCAGCTTGGAGGGCTTCATATACGAGCAGTACTTC	CASSLEGFIYEQYF
NA	TRBV5-1	TRBJ2-7	NA	TGCGCCAGCAGCAACGGGGAGGTCTACGAGCAGTACTTC	CASSNGEVYEQYF
many	TRBV12-3/TRBV12-4	TRBJ1-2	NA	TGTGCCAGCAGTTTGAGCGGCAGGGTGGGGGATGGCTACACCTTC	CASSLSGRVGDGYTF
many	TRBV4-2	TRBJ2-7	NA	TGTGCCAGCAGCCAATCGGCGGCGGGGGAGCAGTACTTC	CASSQSAAGEQYF
NA	TRBV7-9	TRBJ1-5	TRBD1	TGTGCCAGCAGCTCAGACAGGGGAGATCAGCCCCAGCATTTT	CASSSDRGDQPQHF
many	TRBV7-3	TRBJ2-7	NA	TGTGCCAGCAGCTTAACGCACACCTACGAGCAGTACTTC	CASSLTHTYEQYF
many	TRBV12-3/TRBV12-4	TRBJ1-2	NA	TGTGCCAGCAGTTTACCGGGTCTCAACTATGGCTACACCTTC	CASSLPGLNYGYTF
many	TRBV19	TRBJ2-7	TRBD2	TGTGCCAGTAGTACCCAGGCGGGAGTGAACGAGCAGTACTTC	CASSTQAGVNEQYF
many	TRBV5-8	TRBJ2-5	NA	TGTGCCAGCAATCGGGGTGGGCACCAAGAGACCCAGTACTTC	CASNRGGHQETQYF
NA	TRBV20-1	TRBJ2-2	TRBD2	TGCAGTGCTAGAGATAGCGGGAGGTGGAACACCGGGGAGCTGTTTTTT	CSARDSGRWNTGELFF
NA	TRBV12-3/TRBV12-4	TRBJ2-5	TRBD1	TGTGCCAGCAGTGCCGCAGCCGGTGACAGGGGCTATTTGGAGACCCAGTACTTC	CASSAAAGDRGYLETQYF
NA	TRBV20-1	TRBJ2-1	NA	TGCAGTGCTGAGCCCCCGGGACTCTCCTACAATGAGCAGTTCTTC	CSAEPPGLSYNEQFF
many	TRBV4-1	TRBJ2-2	NA	TGCGCCAGCAGCCAAGAGGGACTGAGGAACACCGGGGAGCTGTTTTTT	CASSQEGLRNTGELFF
NA	TRBV24-1	TRBJ2-7	TRBD1	TGTGCCACTGCGACAGGGAGCTCCTACGAGCAGTACTTC	CATATGSSYEQYF
few	TRBV15	TRBJ1-4	NA	TGTGCCACCATGCCCCGGGGGGCAACTAATGAAAAACTGTTTTTT	CATMPRGATNEKLFF
few	TRBV2	TRBJ2-2	NA	TGTGCCAGCAAGTCTTCCGGGGAGCTGTTTTTT	CASKSSGELFF
once	TRBV20-1	TRBJ2-1	NA	TGCAGTGCCCCACCCCCTAGCCGACAATCGAATGAGCAGTTCTTC	CSAPPPSRQSNEQFF
many	TRBV7-3	TRBJ1-1	NA	TGTGCCAGCAGCTTAACGCAGGGAGCTGAAGCTTTCTTT	CASSLTQGAEAFF
many	TRBV19	TRBJ2-7	NA	TGTGCCAGTAGTATAGATCCCGACAGATCCTACGAGCAGTACTTC	CASSIDPDRSYEQYF
once	TRBV19	TRBJ2-1	TRBD2	TGTGCCAGTAGTATAGTCCTAGGGCTAGCGGGAGGAGGGAACTACAATGAGCAGTTCTTC	CASSIVLGLAGGGNYNEQFF
many	TRBV4-1	TRBJ1-3	TRBD1	TGCGCCAGCAGCCAAGTGGGACAGGGAACTGGAAACACCATATATTTT	CASSQVGQGTGNTIYF
many	TRBV5-1	TRBJ2-1	TRBD2	TGCGCCAGCAGCCTTGGGGCGGGAGGGTTCGCCTACAATGAGCAGTTCTTC	CASSLGAGGFAYNEQFF
NA	TRBV12-3/TRBV12-4	TRBJ2-7	NA	TGTGCCAGCAGTCCCCCGGGTACTGGGGAGCAGTACTTC	CASSPPGTGEQYF
NA	TRBV2	TRBJ1-5	NA	TGTGCCAGCAGTGAGCGGGGCAACGAGGGTCAGCCCCAGCATTTT	CASSERGNEGQPQHF
many	TRBV27	TRBJ2-1	TRBD2	TGTGCCGCCTCAGGGGCTAGCGGGAGACATGAGCAGTTCTTC	CAASGASGRHEQFF
many	TRBV20-1	TRBJ1-5	TRBD1	TGCAGTGCCCCCCCCGGACAGGGAGACTCATTTAGAAATCAGCCCCAGCATTTT	CSAPPGQGDSFRNQPQHF
many	TRBV7-2	TRBJ2-5	NA	TGTGCCAGCAGCGACGCTCCGGCCAAAGAGACCCAGTACTTC	CASSDAPAKETQYF
NA	TRBV5-1	TRBJ2-3	NA	TGCGCCAGCAGCTTATTTGGAGCCACAGATACGCAGTATTTT	CASSLFGATDTQYF
few	TRBV29-1	TRBJ2-5	NA	TGCAGCGTTGAGAGGGGTGGGGAGACCCAGTACTTC	CSVERGGETQYF
NA	TRBV5-5	TRBJ1-3	NA	TGTGCCAGCAGCTTGGAACAGGGCTCTGGAAACACCATATATTTT	CASSLEQGSGNTIYF
many	TRBV29-1	TRBJ2-1	TRBD1	TGCAGCGTCAACCGAGGGGGCTCCCCGTTCTTC	CSVNRGGSPFF
NA	TRBV12-3/TRBV12-4	TRBJ2-3	NA	TGTGCCAGCAGTCCCGTAAAGCTGGGTGATACGCAGTATTTT	CASSPVKLGDTQYF
many	TRBV5-1	TRBJ2-1	TRBD2	TGCGCCAGCAGCCGACCGCTAGCGGGAGTCTACAATGAGCAGTTCTTC	CASSRPLAGVYNEQFF
many	TRBV29-1	TRBJ2-1	TRBD2	TGCAGCGTTGAAGATCGATCCGGACTAGCGGGTGGGAGGAATGAGCAGTTCTTC	CSVEDRSGLAGGRNEQFF
many	TRBV10-3	TRBJ1-2	NA	TGTGCCATCAGTGAGAGGGGAGGGCTGGATGGCTACACCTTC	CAISERGGLDGYTF
few	TRBV5-1	TRBJ1-1	NA	TGCGCCAGCAGCTTGGTTGGGACCACTGAAGCTTTCTTT	CASSLVGTTEAFF
many	TRBV20-1	TRBJ2-1	NA	TGCAGTGCTAGAGTCGCAGAGCTATACAATGAGCAGTTCTTC	CSARVAELYNEQFF
many	TRBV5-6	TRBJ1-5	NA	TGTGCCAGCAGTTCCGGGACCTACAATCAGCCCCAGCATTTT	CASSSGTYNQPQHF
many	TRBV6-1	TRBJ2-2	NA	TGTGCCAGCCAGCGGCGGACAATCGATAACACCGGGGAGCTGTTTTTT	CASQRRTIDNTGELFF
NA	TRBV20-1	TRBJ2-1	TRBD1	TGCAGTGCTGCTTTTCCGGGACAGGGTCGCAATGAGCAGTTCTTC	CSAAFPGQGRNEQFF
many	TRBV20-1	TRBJ2-3	TRBD2	TGCAGTGCTAGAGGACTAGCGGGGGTCACAGATACGCAGTATTTT	CSARGLAGVTDTQYF
few	TRBV5-1	TRBJ2-7	NA	TGCGCCAGCAGCTACGACTTAGGCGAGCAGTACTTC	CASSYDLGEQYF
few	TRBV20-1	TRBJ2-5	TRBD2	TGCAGTGGGGGGGGCCTAGCGGGAGGATCGGTGACCCAGTACTTC	CSGGGLAGGSVTQYF
many	TRBV15	TRBJ1-5	NA	TGTGCCACCAGCAGGACGACAGCCGGGGGACAGCCCCAGCATTTT	CATSRTTAGGQPQHF
few	TRBV7-6	TRBJ2-3	TRBD2	TGTGCCAGCAGCTCCTCCGGGACTAGCGGGCCCGTTAGCACAGATACGCAGTATTTT	CASSSSGTSGPVSTDTQYF
few	TRBV4-3	TRBJ1-1	NA	TGCGCCAGCAGCCAAGACGAATGGAACACTGAAGCTTTCTTT	CASSQDEWNTEAFF
NA	TRBV18	TRBJ2-1	NA	TGTGCCAGCTCACCACGAAGGGGTAGCTCCTACAATGAGCAGTTCTTC	CASSPRRGSSYNEQFF
NA	TRBV20-1	TRBJ2-1	TRBD2	TGCAGTGCTAGAGCCCGCGGGGGACTACCGAGCTCCTACAATGAGCAGTTCTTC	CSARARGGLPSSYNEQFF
NA	TRBV4-2	TRBJ2-5	NA	TGTGCCAGCAGCCAAGGCGTCCAAGAGACCCAGTACTTC	CASSQGVQETQYF
many	TRBV10-3	TRBJ1-6	NA	TGTGCCATCAGTGAGTCGTCGGGGGATTCACCCCTCCACTTT	CAISESSGDSPLHF